One sample yielded the 4 T cell receptor beta chains listed below, sequenced in a study of shared clonotypes between healthy human individuals. TCRdb's copy holds only in-frame clones and misses some; the assay was immunoSEQ multiplex PCR. The data show over 2,000,000 clones, around 95% seen once. CD45RO-negative CD8 cells positively selected for CCR7 made up the naive population, which excluded terminally differentiated effector memory CD45RA+ cells. Material: naive CD8+ T cells from PBMCs. The receptors stem from a man aged 18 to 30 in good health. Some clones in this sample may be carry-over from other donors' samples.

The chain combines TRBV11-2 with TRBJ2-7, with no clear D. Trimming removed 1 base from V and 2 bases from J, with 9 bases in between. The CDR3 length is 14 residues. The germline CDR1 and CDR2 sequences are SGHAT and FQNNGV. Written as DNA, the CDR3 is TGTGCCAGCAGCTTAGTTCTCCAACCCTACGAGCAGTACTTC. This translates into CASSLVLQPYEQYF.

The chain employs TRBV11-2 and TRBJ2-3; either TRBD1 or TRBD2 may supply D (6 bases each). V was clipped by 5 bases and J by 1 base, with 16 bases between them. Germline V gene sequence: CDR1 SGHAT, CDR2 FQNNGV. The CDR3 extends over 16 amino acids. This CDR3 is CASSPSGASGTDTQYF. CDR3 DNA sequence: TGTGCCAGCAGCCCGTCGGGGGCCAGCGGCACAGATACGCAGTATTTT.

J is TRBJ1-2 and V is TRBV15; D perhaps matches TRBD1 (5 bases). The CDR3 spans 13 residues. Per the germline V gene, CDR1 is LNHNV and CDR2 is YYDKDF (reference sequence). With 5 bases removed from V and 6 bases from J, the gap between germline ends came to 13 bases. CDR3 sequence (DNA): TGTGCCACCAGCCCCCGGGACGGAAATGGCTACACCTTC. Residues: CATSPRDGNGYTF.

V is TRBV19 and J is TRBJ1-1; D is uncertain. The V gene's germline CDR1 is LNHDA and CDR2 SQIVND (reference sequence). This CDR3 is 16 amino acids long. Trimming stripped 2 bases from V and 0 bases from J, with 13 bases between. The CDR3 coding sequence is TGTGCCAGTAGTATATGGGGAGTTGCCTTGAACACTGAAGCTTTCTTT. This sequence encodes CASSIWGVALNTEAFF.